The rows below give T cell receptor beta chains drawn from one sample of a study of Graves' ophthalmopathy and Graves' hyperthyroidism. Via MiXCR, TCRdb re-called the multiplex PCR reads, giving one row per CDR3 protein. This table holds some 170,000 distinct CDR3 sequences, roughly two fifths found once. The sequenced material came from peripheral blood. The receptors derive from a man aged 25 to 40 with Graves' ophthalmopathy. The CDR3 runs from the conserved cysteine through the conserved F or W. The D gene is left open where the match is weak. Clone size is not always given. Where it is, it says once, few, many or a class for expanded clones.

clone size: many
J gene: TRBJ1-6
V gene: TRBV28
D gene: .
CDR3 protein: CASSLFGSGDSPLHF
CDR3 DNA: TGTGCCAGCAGTTTATTTGGGAGTGGTGATTCACCCCTCCACTTT

clone size: many
J gene: TRBJ2-7
V gene: TRBV6-2/TRBV6-3
D gene: TRBD1
CDR3 protein: CASRSQVLYETGGFNEQYF
CDR3 DNA: TGTGCCAGCAGAAGCCAGGTACTTTACGAAACAGGGGGGTTCAACGAGCAGTACTTC

clone size: .
J gene: TRBJ2-2
V gene: TRBV30
D gene: TRBD2
CDR3 protein: CASSGRLSGELFF
CDR3 DNA: TGTGCCTCTAGCGGGAGGTTATCCGGGGAGCTGTTTTTT

clone size: many
J gene: TRBJ1-2
V gene: TRBV28
D gene: .
CDR3 protein: CASSSADPYGYTF
CDR3 DNA: TGTGCCAGCAGTTCGGCGGACCCCTATGGCTACACCTTC

clone size: many
J gene: TRBJ2-7
V gene: TRBV28
D gene: .
CDR3 protein: CASISTGTYEQYF
CDR3 DNA: TGTGCCAGCATCTCGACAGGAACTTACGAGCAGTACTTC

clone size: .
J gene: TRBJ1-5
V gene: TRBV6-2/TRBV6-3
D gene: .
CDR3 protein: CASSPHIDNQPQHF
CDR3 DNA: TGTGCCAGCAGTCCCCATATTGACAATCAGCCCCAGCATTTT

clone size: many
J gene: TRBJ1-2
V gene: TRBV12-5
D gene: .
CDR3 protein: CASGLSSRAGYTF
CDR3 DNA: TGTGCTAGTGGTTTGAGTTCCAGAGCTGGCTACACCTTC

clone size: many
J gene: TRBJ1-1
V gene: TRBV6-2/TRBV6-3
D gene: .
CDR3 protein: CASSYERAGAFF
CDR3 DNA: TGTGCCAGCAGTTACGAGAGGGCCGGAGCTTTCTTT

clone size: once
J gene: TRBJ2-7
V gene: TRBV6-1
D gene: .
CDR3 protein: CASSDPGNTYEQYF
CDR3 DNA: TGTGCCAGCAGTGACCCCGGGAACACCTACGAGCAGTACTTC

clone size: .
J gene: TRBJ2-7
V gene: TRBV2
D gene: .
CDR3 protein: CASTGTPTYEQYF
CDR3 DNA: TGTGCCAGCACCGGGACACCGACCTACGAGCAGTACTTC

clone size: few
J gene: TRBJ2-7
V gene: TRBV6-2/TRBV6-3
D gene: TRBD2
CDR3 protein: CASSYRASGSSREQYF
CDR3 DNA: TGTGCCAGCAGTTACCGGGCTAGCGGGAGTTCCCGGGAGCAGTACTTC

clone size: .
J gene: TRBJ2-7
V gene: TRBV6-5
D gene: .
CDR3 protein: CASSSYRYEQYF
CDR3 DNA: TGTGCCAGCAGTTCGTATAGGTACGAGCAGTACTTC

clone size: .
J gene: TRBJ1-1
V gene: TRBV12-5
D gene: .
CDR3 protein: CASGFDYRPSKAFF
CDR3 DNA: TGTGCTAGTGGTTTCGACTATCGGCCGAGCAAAGCTTTCTTT

clone size: .
J gene: TRBJ1-1
V gene: TRBV6-1
D gene: .
CDR3 protein: CASTPFRDTEAFF
CDR3 DNA: TGTGCCAGCACCCCCTTCAGGGACACTGAAGCTTTCTTT

clone size: many
J gene: TRBJ2-5
V gene: TRBV11-2
D gene: .
CDR3 protein: CASSLAGPKETQYF
CDR3 DNA: TGTGCCAGCAGCTTAGCGGGCCCTAAAGAGACCCAGTACTTC

clone size: .
J gene: TRBJ1-5
V gene: TRBV30
D gene: TRBD1
CDR3 protein: CAWIAYRGLEQPQHF
CDR3 DNA: TGTGCCTGGATTGCATACAGGGGGTTGGAACAGCCCCAGCATTTT

clone size: many
J gene: TRBJ1-3
V gene: TRBV2
D gene: .
CDR3 protein: CASFERGLPSGNTIYF
CDR3 DNA: TGTGCCAGCTTTGAAAGGGGTCTACCCTCTGGAAACACCATATATTTT

clone size: .
J gene: TRBJ2-7
V gene: TRBV20-1
D gene: .
CDR3 protein: CSARDRRELSYEQYF
CDR3 DNA: TGCAGTGCTAGAGATCGGCGGGAACTCTCCTACGAGCAGTACTTC

clone size: many
J gene: TRBJ1-5
V gene: TRBV27
D gene: .
CDR3 protein: CASSLYGGAGQPQHF
CDR3 DNA: TGTGCCAGCAGTTTATACGGGGGCGCCGGTCAGCCCCAGCATTTT

clone size: many
J gene: TRBJ1-1
V gene: TRBV7-2
D gene: .
CDR3 protein: CASSLEFAQAAFF
CDR3 DNA: TGTGCCAGCAGCTTAGAATTTGCACAGGCAGCTTTCTTT

clone size: .
J gene: TRBJ1-1
V gene: TRBV12-3/TRBV12-4
D gene: .
CDR3 protein: CASSQGGNLNTEAFF
CDR3 DNA: TGTGCCAGCAGTCAAGGGGGAAATTTGAACACTGAAGCTTTCTTT

clone size: .
J gene: TRBJ1-5
V gene: TRBV12-5
D gene: .
CDR3 protein: CASGFWGGNQPQHF
CDR3 DNA: TGTGCTAGTGGTTTCTGGGGGGGCAATCAGCCCCAGCATTTT

clone size: .
J gene: TRBJ1-6
V gene: TRBV6-1
D gene: .
CDR3 protein: CASRGYGSSPLHF
CDR3 DNA: TGTGCCAGCAGGGGATACGGTAGTTCACCCCTCCACTTT

clone size: many
J gene: TRBJ1-5
V gene: TRBV4-1
D gene: .
CDR3 protein: CASSRSQGNNQPQHF
CDR3 DNA: TGCGCCAGCAGCCGTTCGCAGGGGAACAATCAGCCCCAGCATTTT

clone size: .
J gene: TRBJ2-7
V gene: TRBV6-2/TRBV6-3
D gene: TRBD1
CDR3 protein: CASNHPGQPSYEQYF
CDR3 DNA: TGTGCCAGCAATCATCCGGGACAGCCGTCCTACGAGCAGTACTTC

clone size: many
J gene: TRBJ2-5
V gene: TRBV20-1
D gene: TRBD1
CDR3 protein: CSARPLGTGVKTQYF
CDR3 DNA: TGCAGTGCTAGACCGCTGGGGACAGGGGTGAAGACCCAGTACTTC

clone size: .
J gene: TRBJ2-5
V gene: TRBV11-2
D gene: TRBD2
CDR3 protein: CASSPRGRGEETQYF
CDR3 DNA: TGTGCCAGCAGCCCCCGGGGGAGGGGCGAAGAGACCCAGTACTTC

clone size: many
J gene: TRBJ2-7
V gene: TRBV12-3/TRBV12-4
D gene: .
CDR3 protein: CASGPRDGPYEQYF
CDR3 DNA: TGTGCCAGCGGTCCTCGGGACGGTCCCTACGAGCAGTACTTC

clone size: .
J gene: TRBJ2-5
V gene: TRBV12-3/TRBV12-4
D gene: .
CDR3 protein: CASRPDSQETQYF
CDR3 DNA: TGTGCCAGCAGACCGGACAGTCAAGAGACCCAGTACTTC

clone size: .
J gene: TRBJ2-7
V gene: TRBV12-3/TRBV12-4
D gene: .
CDR3 protein: CASSFEGPLRGYEQYF
CDR3 DNA: TGTGCCAGCAGTTTTGAGGGGCCCCTCCGGGGCTACGAGCAGTACTTC

clone size: many
J gene: TRBJ1-1
V gene: TRBV6-2/TRBV6-3
D gene: .
CDR3 protein: CASSHTGSEAFF
CDR3 DNA: TGTGCCAGCAGCCACACAGGGTCTGAAGCTTTCTTT

clone size: many
J gene: TRBJ1-5
V gene: TRBV25-1
D gene: .
CDR3 protein: CASSRGSNQPQHF
CDR3 DNA: TGTGCCAGCAGCCGAGGTAGCAATCAGCCCCAGCATTTT

clone size: once
J gene: TRBJ1-2
V gene: TRBV6-2/TRBV6-3
D gene: TRBD1
CDR3 protein: CASRPGTGLGLLRGYTF
CDR3 DNA: TGTGCCAGCAGACCCGGGACAGGCCTGGGCCTCTTAAGAGGCTACACCTTC

clone size: few
J gene: TRBJ1-1
V gene: TRBV30
D gene: .
CDR3 protein: CASSIVRGTEAFF
CDR3 DNA: TGTGCCAGTAGTATCGTCAGGGGCACTGAAGCTTTCTTT

clone size: many
J gene: TRBJ1-5
V gene: TRBV20-1
D gene: TRBD1
CDR3 protein: CSARDRGLFNQPQHF
CDR3 DNA: TGCAGTGCTAGAGACAGGGGGCTTTTCAATCAGCCCCAGCATTTT

clone size: many
J gene: TRBJ1-5
V gene: TRBV28
D gene: .
CDR3 protein: CASSLSLGQPQHF
CDR3 DNA: TGTGCCAGCAGTCTCTCTCTGGGCCAGCCCCAGCATTTT

clone size: many
J gene: TRBJ1-1
V gene: TRBV12-3/TRBV12-4
D gene: .
CDR3 protein: CASNPGGNTEAFF
CDR3 DNA: TGTGCCAGCAATCCGGGGGGAAACACTGAAGCTTTCTTT

clone size: .
J gene: TRBJ2-2
V gene: TRBV7-8
D gene: .
CDR3 protein: CASSLARSTGELFF
CDR3 DNA: TGTGCCAGCAGCTTAGCGCGATCGACCGGGGAGCTGTTTTTT

clone size: many
J gene: TRBJ1-2
V gene: TRBV6-2/TRBV6-3
D gene: .
CDR3 protein: CASRSPGRTTINYGYTF
CDR3 DNA: TGTGCCAGCAGATCCCCGGGACGGACGACGATAAACTATGGCTACACCTTC

clone size: many
J gene: TRBJ2-7
V gene: TRBV5-1
D gene: .
CDR3 protein: CASSQGGSYYEQYF
CDR3 DNA: TGCGCCAGCAGCCAGGGCGGAAGCTACTACGAGCAGTACTTC

clone size: .
J gene: TRBJ2-5
V gene: TRBV11-2
D gene: TRBD1
CDR3 protein: CASRTGGALETQYF
CDR3 DNA: TGTGCCAGCCGGACAGGGGGCGCGTTGGAGACCCAGTACTTC

clone size: .
J gene: TRBJ1-1
V gene: TRBV20-1
D gene: .
CDR3 protein: CSARDGTGDDEAFF
CDR3 DNA: TGCAGTGCTAGAGATGGTACAGGAGACGATGAAGCTTTCTTT

clone size: many
J gene: TRBJ1-5
V gene: TRBV28
D gene: .
CDR3 protein: CASRPTGGGHQPQHF
CDR3 DNA: TGTGCCAGCAGGCCGACCGGGGGCGGCCACCAGCCCCAGCATTTT

clone size: .
J gene: TRBJ2-5
V gene: TRBV7-3
D gene: .
CDR3 protein: CARQGGEQETQYF
CDR3 DNA: TGTGCCAGGCAGGGGGGGGAACAAGAGACCCAGTACTTC

clone size: once
J gene: TRBJ1-6
V gene: TRBV12-3/TRBV12-4
D gene: TRBD1
CDR3 protein: CASSSDRDGSPLHF
CDR3 DNA: TGTGCCAGCAGTTCTGACAGGGACGGTTCACCCCTCCACTTT

clone size: many
J gene: TRBJ2-2
V gene: TRBV12-3/TRBV12-4
D gene: .
CDR3 protein: CASSSKGHVNTGELFF
CDR3 DNA: TGTGCCAGCAGTTCGAAGGGACACGTGAACACCGGGGAGCTGTTTTTT

clone size: many
J gene: TRBJ2-7
V gene: TRBV4-2
D gene: TRBD2
CDR3 protein: CASSQTSGLSSYEQYF
CDR3 DNA: TGTGCCAGCAGCCAAACTAGCGGGCTGAGCTCCTACGAGCAGTACTTC

clone size: many
J gene: TRBJ1-5
V gene: TRBV15
D gene: .
CDR3 protein: CATSRDNQPQHF
CDR3 DNA: TGTGCCACCAGCAGAGATAATCAGCCCCAGCATTTT

clone size: many
J gene: TRBJ1-2
V gene: TRBV6-5
D gene: .
CDR3 protein: CASSYSGGRYGYTF
CDR3 DNA: TGTGCCAGCAGTTATTCGGGGGGACGCTATGGCTACACCTTC

clone size: .
J gene: TRBJ1-1
V gene: TRBV6-1
D gene: .
CDR3 protein: CASSERQGNTEAFF
CDR3 DNA: TGTGCCAGCAGTGAACGTCAGGGCAACACTGAAGCTTTCTTT